The 3 T cell receptor beta chains given below trace back to one sample, sequenced in a study of blood T cell repertoires in COVID-19. Only in-frame clones appear in the TCRdb table, and some are missing; sequencing was by immunoSEQ multiplex PCR. This sample carries 90,000 to 120,000 clones, roughly 80% of them seen once, and the ten largest clones take under 5.5%. Sample: peripheral blood. The source is a man in his 60s with acute or convalescent COVID-19.

This chain joins TRBV9 and TRBJ2-3, with TRBD2 identical over 7 bases. CDR1 and CDR2 from the germline V gene are SGDLS and YYNGEE. This CDR3 comprises 16 residues. The J segment lost 3 bases and the V segment lost 1 base, leaving 8 bases of the junction unmatched. CDR3 protein: CASSVFGGSQTDTQYF. The CDR3 DNA follows: TGTGCCAGCAGCGTATTTGGCGGGAGTCAGACAGATACGCAGTATTTT.

Here the CDR3 reads CASSQEGTSNEQFF. CDR3 sequence (DNA): TGTGCCAGCAGCCAAGAGGGGACTTCCAATGAGCAGTTCTTC. V is TRBV3-1 (or the pseudogene TRBV3-2) and J is TRBJ2-1; TRBD2 might be the D (6 bases). Trimming shortened V by 0 bases and J by 6 bases, and 9 bases separated the two germline ends. Germline V gene data show CDR1 as LGHDT and CDR2 as YNNKEL (reference sequence). CDR3 length: 14 residues.

The DNA of the CDR3 is TGCGCCAGCAGCCTAATCGGACAGGGGGGGGAGACCCAGTACTTC. It yields the protein CASSLIGQGGETQYF. The chain employs TRBV5-1 and TRBJ2-5, with 10 positions matching TRBD1. The CDR3 has 15 amino acids. With V trimmed by 4 bases and J by 5 bases, 8 bases remained unmatched. The germline gives CDR1 SGHRS, CDR2 YFSETQ.